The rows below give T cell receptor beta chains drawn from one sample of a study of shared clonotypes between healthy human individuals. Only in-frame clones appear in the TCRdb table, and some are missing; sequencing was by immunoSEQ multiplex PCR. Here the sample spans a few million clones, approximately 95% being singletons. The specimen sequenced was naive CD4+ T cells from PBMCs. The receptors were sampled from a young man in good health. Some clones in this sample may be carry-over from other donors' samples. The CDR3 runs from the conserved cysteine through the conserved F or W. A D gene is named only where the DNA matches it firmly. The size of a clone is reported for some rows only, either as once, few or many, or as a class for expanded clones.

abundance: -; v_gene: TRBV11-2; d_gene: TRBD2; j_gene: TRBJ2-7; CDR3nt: TGTGCCAGCAGCGCCCTTTTACTAGCGGATTACGAGCAGTACTTC; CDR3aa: CASSALLLADYEQYF
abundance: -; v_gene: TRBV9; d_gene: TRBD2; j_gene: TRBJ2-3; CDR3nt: TGTGCCAGCAGCGTAGGGGCGGGAGTGCCAGATACGCAGTATTTT; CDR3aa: CASSVGAGVPDTQYF
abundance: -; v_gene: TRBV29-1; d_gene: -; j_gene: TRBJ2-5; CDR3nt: TGCAGCGTCGAGACAGGGACCCAGTACTTC; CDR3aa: CSVETGTQYF
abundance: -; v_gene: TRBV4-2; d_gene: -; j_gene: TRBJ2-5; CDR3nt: TGTGCCAGCAGCCAAGTAAAGGGGCAAGAGACCCAGTACTTC; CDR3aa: CASSQVKGQETQYF
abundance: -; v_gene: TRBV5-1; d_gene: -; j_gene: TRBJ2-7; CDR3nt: TGCGCCAGCAGCTTCGACTTGGAGTGGGATGAGCAGTACTTC; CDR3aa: CASSFDLEWDEQYF
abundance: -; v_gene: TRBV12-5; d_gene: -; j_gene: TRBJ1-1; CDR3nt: TGTGCTAGTGGTTTGGTAGGGACGGGGCGAGCTTTCTTT; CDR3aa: CASGLVGTGRAFF
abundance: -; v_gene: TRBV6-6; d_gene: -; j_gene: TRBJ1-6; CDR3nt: TGTGCCAGCAGTTACTCGCCCCTGAGAAATTCACCCCTCCACTTT; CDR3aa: CASSYSPLRNSPLHF
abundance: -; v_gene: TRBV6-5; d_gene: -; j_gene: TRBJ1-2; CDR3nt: TGTGCCAGCAGTTACGCGCGGGGGGCGGGCGGCTACACCTTC; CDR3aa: CASSYARGAGGYTF
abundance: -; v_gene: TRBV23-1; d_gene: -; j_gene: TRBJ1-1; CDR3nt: TGCGCCAGCAGTCAATCCCGGACAGCTAATGAAGCTTTCTTT; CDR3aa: CASSQSRTANEAFF
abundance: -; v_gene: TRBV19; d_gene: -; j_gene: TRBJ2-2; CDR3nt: TGTGCCAGTAGTATGTGGAGCCAATCATCCGGGGAGCTGTTTTTT; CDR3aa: CASSMWSQSSGELFF
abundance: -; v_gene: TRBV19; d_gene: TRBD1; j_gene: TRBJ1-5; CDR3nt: TGTGCCAGTAGTACCCAGACAGGGGATCAGCCCCAGCATTTT; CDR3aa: CASSTQTGDQPQHF
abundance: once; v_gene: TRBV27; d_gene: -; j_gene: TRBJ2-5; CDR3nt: TGTGCCAGCAGTTTGGAGGGGAGGGAGACCCAGTACTTC; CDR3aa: CASSLEGRETQYF
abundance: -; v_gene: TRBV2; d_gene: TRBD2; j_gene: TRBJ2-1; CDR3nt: TGTGCCAGCAGAGCAATTAGCGGGAGGGCCGGAGGGATCGAGAATGAGCAGTTCTTC; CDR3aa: CASRAISGRAGGIENEQFF
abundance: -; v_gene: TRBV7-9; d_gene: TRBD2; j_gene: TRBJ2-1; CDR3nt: TGTGCCAGCAGCTTAGTTCCGCGGCTAGCGGGAGCTCGGAATGAGCAGTTCTTC; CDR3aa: CASSLVPRLAGARNEQFF
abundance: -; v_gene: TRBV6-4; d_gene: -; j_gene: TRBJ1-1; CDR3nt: TGTGCCAGCAGTGCACAGGGTCAGGCTGAAGCTTTCTTT; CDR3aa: CASSAQGQAEAFF
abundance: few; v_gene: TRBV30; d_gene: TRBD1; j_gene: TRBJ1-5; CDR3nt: TGTGCCTGGAGTGTAGCGGGACAGGGCCCTCAGCCCCAGCATTTT; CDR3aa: CAWSVAGQGPQPQHF
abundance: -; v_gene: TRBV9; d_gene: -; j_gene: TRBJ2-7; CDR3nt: TGTGCCAGCAGCGTAAATATGGATTCCTACGAGCAGTACTTC; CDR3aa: CASSVNMDSYEQYF
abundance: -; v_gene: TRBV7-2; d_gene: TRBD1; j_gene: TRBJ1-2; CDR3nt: TGTGCCAGCAGCTTAGAGGCCGCGACAGGGGCCCCCTATGGCTACACCTTC; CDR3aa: CASSLEAATGAPYGYTF
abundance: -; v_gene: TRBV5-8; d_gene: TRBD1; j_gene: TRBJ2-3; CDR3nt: TGTGCCAGCAGCCGCCGACAGGGCGCCACAGATACGCAGTATTTT; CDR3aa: CASSRRQGATDTQYF
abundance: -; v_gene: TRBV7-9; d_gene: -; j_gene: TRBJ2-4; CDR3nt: TGTGCCAGCAGCTTAGAGGGAGCCAAAAACATTCAGTACTTC; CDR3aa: CASSLEGAKNIQYF
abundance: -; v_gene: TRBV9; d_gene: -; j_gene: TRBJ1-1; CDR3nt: TGTGCCAGCAGCGTAGAGAAGAACACTGAAGCTTTCTTT; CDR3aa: CASSVEKNTEAFF
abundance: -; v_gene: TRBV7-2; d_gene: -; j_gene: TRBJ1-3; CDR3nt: TGTGCCAGCAGTCTCGCTCGTCCTGGAAACACCATATATTTT; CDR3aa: CASSLARPGNTIYF
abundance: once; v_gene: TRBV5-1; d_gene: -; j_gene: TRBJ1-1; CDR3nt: TGCGCCAGCAGCCCCACCGGGGGCGGCACTGAAGCTTTCTTT; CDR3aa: CASSPTGGGTEAFF
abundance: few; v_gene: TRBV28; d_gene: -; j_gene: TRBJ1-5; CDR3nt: TGTGCCAGCCACGCATATAGCAATCAGCCCCAGCATTTT; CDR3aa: CASHAYSNQPQHF
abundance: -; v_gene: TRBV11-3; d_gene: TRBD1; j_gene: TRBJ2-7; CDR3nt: TGTGCCAGCAGCTTAGTGGCAGGGGGCACGGGCGAGCAGTACTTC; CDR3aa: CASSLVAGGTGEQYF
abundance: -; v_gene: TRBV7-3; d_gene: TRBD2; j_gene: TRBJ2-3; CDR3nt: TGTGCCAGCAGCTTAAAGGTGGCTAGCGGGAGTAAGGCAGATACGCAGTATTTT; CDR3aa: CASSLKVASGSKADTQYF
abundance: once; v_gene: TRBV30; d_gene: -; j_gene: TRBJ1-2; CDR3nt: TGTGCCTGGTTGCGTCAATCTGGTGGGGTTGTCTATGGCTACACCTTC; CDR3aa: CAWLRQSGGVVYGYTF
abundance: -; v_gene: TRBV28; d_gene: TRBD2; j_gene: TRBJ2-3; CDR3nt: TGTGCCAGCAGCAACCCGGCTAGCGGGAGTCACGGCACAGATACGCAGTATTTT; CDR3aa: CASSNPASGSHGTDTQYF
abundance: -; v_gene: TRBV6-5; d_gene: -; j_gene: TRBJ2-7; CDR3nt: TGTGCCAGCACTCCGGGTCTGGGCATTTACGAGCAGTACTTC; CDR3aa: CASTPGLGIYEQYF
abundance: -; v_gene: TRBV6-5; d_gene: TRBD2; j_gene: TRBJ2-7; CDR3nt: TGTGCCAGCAGTTACGGGGCTAGCGGGAGGGCTTACGAGCAGTACTTC; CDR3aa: CASSYGASGRAYEQYF
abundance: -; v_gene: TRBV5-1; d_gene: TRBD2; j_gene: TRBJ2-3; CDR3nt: TGCGCCAGCCAGCAAGGGGCGGGAGGGAGCACAGATACGCAGTATTTT; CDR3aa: CASQQGAGGSTDTQYF
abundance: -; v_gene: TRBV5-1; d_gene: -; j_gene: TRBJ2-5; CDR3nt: TGCGCCAGCAGCTTGCCCCAGGGAAACCTATGGGAGACCCAGTACTTC; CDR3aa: CASSLPQGNLWETQYF
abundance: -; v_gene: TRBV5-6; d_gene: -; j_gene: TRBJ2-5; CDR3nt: TGTGCCAGCAGCTTGGCCGAATGGGGTAGGGAGACCCAGTACTTC; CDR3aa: CASSLAEWGRETQYF
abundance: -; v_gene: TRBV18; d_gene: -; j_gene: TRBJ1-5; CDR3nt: TGTGCCAGCGGGACGGATCGCAATCAGCCCCAGCATTTT; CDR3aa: CASGTDRNQPQHF
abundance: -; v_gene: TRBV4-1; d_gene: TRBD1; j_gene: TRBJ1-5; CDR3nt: TGCGCCAGCAGCCAAGAAAAGGGGGTAGGGACAGGGAATCAGCCCCAGCATTTT; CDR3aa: CASSQEKGVGTGNQPQHF
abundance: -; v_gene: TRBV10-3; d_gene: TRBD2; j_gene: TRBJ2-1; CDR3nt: TGTGCCATCAGGCCGGGACTAGGGGTTACAGATGAGCAGTTCTTC; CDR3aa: CAIRPGLGVTDEQFF
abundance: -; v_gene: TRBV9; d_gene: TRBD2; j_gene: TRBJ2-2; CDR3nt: TGTGCCAGCAGCGGCGGACTAGCGGGAACGTACGGGGAGCTGTTTTTT; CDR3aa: CASSGGLAGTYGELFF
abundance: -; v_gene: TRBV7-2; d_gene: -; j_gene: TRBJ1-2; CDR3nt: TGTGCCAGCAGCTTATATGGGACACCGGATAACTATGGCTACACCTTC; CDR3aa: CASSLYGTPDNYGYTF
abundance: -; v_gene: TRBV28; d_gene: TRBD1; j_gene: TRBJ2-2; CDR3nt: TGTGCCAGCATTCGGACAGGGCCCGGGGAGCTGTTTTTT; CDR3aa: CASIRTGPGELFF
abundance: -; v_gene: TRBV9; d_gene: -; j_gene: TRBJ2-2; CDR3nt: TGTGCCAGCAGCGTAGTCGGGGGTGTGGAACTGTTTTTT; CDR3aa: CASSVVGGVELFF
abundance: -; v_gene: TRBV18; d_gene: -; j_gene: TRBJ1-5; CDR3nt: TGTGCCAGCTCACCCATGCAGGGACTCAATCAGCCCCAGCATTTT; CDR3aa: CASSPMQGLNQPQHF
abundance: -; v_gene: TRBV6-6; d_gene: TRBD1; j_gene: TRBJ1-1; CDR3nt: TGTGCCAGCAGAGGGACAGGGGGCGTTTATTCTGAAGCTTTCTTT; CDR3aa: CASRGTGGVYSEAFF
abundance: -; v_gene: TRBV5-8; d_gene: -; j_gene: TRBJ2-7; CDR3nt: TGTGCCAGCAGGGAGCGGATTTACGAGCAGTACTTC; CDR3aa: CASRERIYEQYF
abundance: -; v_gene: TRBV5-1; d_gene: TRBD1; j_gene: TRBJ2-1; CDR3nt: TGCGCCAGCAGCCCTGAGACAGGGGGTGACAATGAGCAGTTCTTC; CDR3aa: CASSPETGGDNEQFF
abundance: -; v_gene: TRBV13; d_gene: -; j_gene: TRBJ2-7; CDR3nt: TGTGCCAGCAGCCCCGAGGGGGGCCGGAACGAGCAGTACTTC; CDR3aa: CASSPEGGRNEQYF
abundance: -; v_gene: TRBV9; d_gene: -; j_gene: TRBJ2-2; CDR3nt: TGTGCCAGCAGCGCTCCCGGGGAGCTGTTTTTT; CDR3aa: CASSAPGELFF
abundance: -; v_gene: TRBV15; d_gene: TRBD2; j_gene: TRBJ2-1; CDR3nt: TGTGCCACCAGCAGTCTAGCGGGACTCTCCTACAATGAGCAGTTCTTC; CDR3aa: CATSSLAGLSYNEQFF
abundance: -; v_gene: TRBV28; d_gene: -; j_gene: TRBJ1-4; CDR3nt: TGTGCCAGCAGTCCAAAGTTTTTT; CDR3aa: CASSPKFF
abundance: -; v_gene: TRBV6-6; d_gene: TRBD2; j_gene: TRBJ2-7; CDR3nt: TGTGCCAGCAGGGATAGCGGGAGGATCTACGAGCAGTACTTC; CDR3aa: CASRDSGRIYEQYF
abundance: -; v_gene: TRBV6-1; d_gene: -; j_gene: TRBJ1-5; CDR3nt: TGTGCCAGCACCTCAATGGGGGGGATGGAGCCCCAGCATTTT; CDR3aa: CASTSMGGMEPQHF
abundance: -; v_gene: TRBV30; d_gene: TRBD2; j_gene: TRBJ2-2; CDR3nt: TGTGCCTGGAGTGGATTACTAGCGGGAGAGCCCGGGGAGCTGTTTTTT; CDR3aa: CAWSGLLAGEPGELFF
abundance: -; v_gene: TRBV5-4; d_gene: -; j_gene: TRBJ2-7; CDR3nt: TGTGCCAGCAGCCCCTCGCCCCCCGGCGAGCAGTACTTC; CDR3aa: CASSPSPPGEQYF